Listed here are 20 T cell receptor beta chains from one sample, sequenced in a study of T cells in Graves' hyperthyroidism and ophthalmopathy (dated by TCRdb to between 2018 and 2020). Library preparation was by multiplex PCR. Sequencing took place on an Illumina HiSeq 2000. The TCR beta CDR3 regions were amplified from the RNA transcripts. A first-round RT-PCR of the TCR CDR3 used the HTBI primer set with the Qiagen OneStep RT-PCR kit. Through fastp at Q25 and MiXCR, TCRdb rebuilt clones from the public reads, retaining in-frame beta chains. Merged by CDR3 protein, the rows form single entries marked with the most common genes and DNA. This sample lists 730,000 or so distinct CDR3 sequences; over 15% were detected once. The top ten clonotypes cover 15% to 20% of the sample. Material: blood. The receptors come from a woman between 50 and 59 years old with Graves' hyperthyroidism that later progressed to Graves' ophthalmopathy.

The table lists this clonotype with many counts. The CDR3 DNA reads as TGTGCCAGCAGTGATGTCCGCGCTGAAGCTTTCTTT. This translates into CASSDVRAEAFF. V gene TRBV2 combines with J gene TRBJ1-1; D not certain. V lost 3 bases and J 6 bases, leaving 8 bases between the germline ends. The CDR3 length is 12 residues. The germline CDR1 and CDR2 sequences are SNHLY and FYNNEI.

This clonotype was seen many times. The CDR3 coding sequence is TGCGCCAGCAGCCCTCGACTAGCGGGCGAGCAGTACTTC. Translation: CASSPRLAGEQYF. The chain combines TRBV4-1 with TRBJ2-7; 10 bases agree with TRBD2. Per the germline V gene, CDR1 is MGHRA and CDR2 is YSYEKL. J gave up 6 bases and V 4 bases, and 3 bases lay outside the gene matches. The CDR3 is made up of 13 amino acids.

This clonotype appeared a few times. This rearrangement joins TRBV12-3 or TRBV12-4 to TRBJ2-3; D not resolved. CDR3 length equals 11 residues. V gave up 1 base and J gave up 13 bases, with 9 bases separating them. In DNA, the CDR3 is TGTGCCAGCAGTTTAGGGCGAGTCGAGTATTTT. It encodes CASSLGRVEYF.

This clonotype occurred a few times. An end of the junction does not agree with germline; a read error may underlie this. This chain joins TRBV12-3 or TRBV12-4 and TRBJ2-7; D is perhaps TRBD1 (6 bases). The CDR3 covers 13 residues. The CDR3 sequence: CAGSSRQAYEQYF. The CDR3, as DNA: TGTGCCGGCAGCTCCCGACAGGCCTACGAGCAGTACTTC.

This chain links TRBV19 with TRBJ2-2; a possible D gene is TRBD1 (6 bases). The CDR3 covers 15 residues. V lost 3 bases and J 3 bases, leaving 11 bases between the germline ends. CDR1 and CDR2 (germline): LNHDA, SQIVND (reference sequence). CDR3 sequence (DNA): TGTGCCAGTAGTATGGCGACAGGTCACACCGGGGAGCTGTTTTTT. Translation gives CASSMATGHTGELFF.

This chain uses TRBV9 with TRBJ1-5; 8 positions match TRBD1. Germline CDR1 and CDR2: SGDLS and YYNGEE. J lost 6 bases, V lost 4 bases, and 6 bases had no gene match. The CDR3 consists of 14 residues. The chain's CDR3 is CASSSQGVAQPQHF. CDR3 nucleotides: TGTGCCAGCAGCTCACAGGGGGTGGCTCAGCCCCAGCATTTT.

This clonotype turned up a few times. The gene calls are TRBV6-1 and TRBJ1-5; 9 nucleotides match TRBD1. CDR1 and CDR2 (germline): MNHNS, SASEGT. There are 15 residues in the CDR3. Losses at the gene ends were 10 bases for V and 2 bases for J; bases not matched to a gene: 9. The DNA of the CDR3 is TGTGCCACCGCAGGGACAGGGAAAGGCAATCAGCCCCAGCATTTT. The encoded protein is CATAGTGKGNQPQHF.

This clonotype was observed at least ten times. The rearrangement links TRBV6-1 to TRBJ2-3; 9 bases align to TRBD2. This CDR3 contains 15 residues. Germline V gene sequence: CDR1 MNHNS, CDR2 SASEGT. The V and J ends lost 2 bases and 2 bases, in that order; junction bases with no gene match: 2. CDR3 in DNA: TGTGCCAGCAGTGAACTAGCGGGATTCACAGATACGCAGTATTTT. It translates to CASSELAGFTDTQYF.

The chain couples TRBV27 to TRBJ1-1; the D gene is possibly TRBD1 (5 bases). The CDR3 totals 15 residues. V lost 2 bases, J lost 5 bases, and 15 bases lay in between. CDR1 MNHEY and CDR2 SMNVEV come from the germline V gene (reference sequence). CDR3 coding DNA: TGTGCCAGCAGTTTAATCGGATTCGGGGGAACTGAAGCTTTCTTT. Translation gives CASSLIGFGGTEAFF.

The genes are TRBV5-8 and TRBJ1-6; possibly TRBD1 for D (6 bases). V gave up 4 bases and J gave up 8 bases, with 16 bases separating them. CDR3 size: 15 residues. Germline V gene lookup returns CDR1 SGHTS and CDR2 YDEGEE. The CDR3 region is CASSHVRGLDSPLHF. CDR3 nucleotide sequence: TGTGCCAGCAGCCACGTTCGGGGGCTCGATTCACCCCTCCACTTT. Drawing the rest from reference TRBV5-8 and TRBJ1-6, the complete variable domain is EAGVTQSPTHLIKTRGQQATLRCSPISGHTSVYWYQQALGLGLQFLLWYDEGEERNRGNFPPRFSGRQFPNYSSELNVNALELEDSALYLCASSHVRGLDSPLHFGNGTRLTVT.

V is TRBV6-1 and J is TRBJ2-4; 9 bases map to TRBD1. Germline V gives CDR1 MNHNS, CDR2 SASEGT. CDR3 length: 16 residues. V gave up 5 bases and J gave up 8 bases; unmatched junction bases: 13. This CDR3 reads CASSSPFGQGRDIQYF. In DNA form, the CDR3 reads TGTGCCAGCAGTTCGCCCTTCGGACAGGGGAGGGACATTCAGTACTTC.

This clonotype was found a few times. This sequence joins TRBV24-1 and TRBJ1-5; D gene unclear. This CDR3 is built from 13 residues. The V and J ends lost 9 bases and 4 bases respectively, with 12 bases between them. Germline lookup yields CDR1 KGHDR and CDR2 SFDVKD. This CDR3 reads CATSIGRNQPQHF. Written as DNA, the CDR3 is TGTGCCACCTCGATTGGGAGAAATCAGCCCCAGCATTTT.

A few counts support this clonotype. The rearrangement links TRBV30 to TRBJ1-1; TRBD1 agrees at 7 bases. There are 14 residues in the CDR3. J was trimmed by 3 bases and V by 4 bases; bases with no gene match: 8. Germline V lookup: CDR1 GTSNPN, CDR2 SVGIG (reference sequence). CDR3 sequence: CAWNRGDVDTEAFF. The DNA of the CDR3 is TGTGCCTGGAACAGGGGTGATGTTGACACTGAAGCTTTCTTT.

The CDR3 reads CASSFGVLAEAFF. The CDR3 DNA sequence: TGTGCCAGCAGTTTCGGGGTCTTAGCTGAAGCTTTCTTT. The chain links TRBV28 to TRBJ1-1; D remains unclear. Germline V CDR1 and CDR2: MDHEN, SYDVKM. V was clipped by 3 bases and J by 6 bases, with 11 bases between them. The CDR3 has 13 amino acids.

This chain uses TRBV28 with TRBJ1-2; D unclear. Germline CDR1 MDHEN, CDR2 SYDVKM. V was clipped by 3 bases and J by 1 base, with 6 bases between them. The CDR3 has 13 amino acids. The CDR3 nucleotides read TGTGCCAGCAGTTTGGAGGTTAACTATGGCTACACCTTC. Encoded protein: CASSLEVNYGYTF.

In its sample, this clonotype was seen many times. V usage is TRBV6-1 and J usage is TRBJ1-2; TRBD1 matches at 7 bases. In germline, CDR1 is MNHNS, CDR2 SASEGT. The V and J ends lost 6 bases and 4 bases, in that order; junction bases with no gene match: 5. CDR3 length equals 13 residues. The CDR3 loop reads CASSTGTAYGYTF. The CDR3 nucleotides are TGTGCCAGCAGCACGGGGACAGCCTATGGCTACACCTTC.

In its sample, this clonotype was seen a few times. This chain links TRBV10-3 with TRBJ2-2, with TRBD1 matching 8 bases. CDR3 length: 18 residues. CDR1 and CDR2 from the germline V gene are ENHRY and SYGVKD. The junction had 11 bases not matched to a gene; V was cut back by 1 base and J by 4 bases. The CDR3 protein is CAISELRTGTRTTGELFF. CDR3 bases: TGTGCCATCAGTGAGTTGAGGACAGGGACAAGGACCACCGGGGAGCTGTTTTTT.

The chain couples TRBV6-1 to TRBJ2-1, with TRBD2 identical over 10 bases. CDR3 length: 19 residues. V was pared by 0 bases and J by 5 bases, with 13 bases of the junction left unmatched. Germline CDR1 is MNHNS and CDR2 is SASEGT. The chain's CDR3 is CASSEAAGLATYSHNEQFF. CDR3 coding DNA: TGTGCCAGCAGTGAAGCGGCGGGACTAGCGACCTATTCCCACAATGAGCAGTTCTTC.

The rearrangement links TRBV6-1 to TRBJ1-2; 12 nucleotides line up with TRBD1. CDR3 length: 17 residues. Germline CDR1 MNHNS, CDR2 SASEGT. Trimming cost V 2 bases and J 2 bases; bases outside gene matches: 6. The CDR3 loop is CASSESGTGGFNYGYTF. Written as DNA, the CDR3 is TGTGCCAGCAGTGAATCCGGGACAGGGGGCTTCAACTATGGCTACACCTTC.

The sample holds many counts of this clonotype. V and J are TRBV7-9 and TRBJ1-1; TRBD1 might be the D (5 bases). Germline CDR1 is SEHNR and CDR2 is FQNEAQ (reference sequence). The CDR3 has 14 residues. Deletions cut 3 bases from V and 3 bases from J, with 11 bases between. The CDR3 protein is CASSFRGVDTEAFF. CDR3 nucleotides: TGTGCCAGCAGCTTTCGAGGGGTCGACACTGAAGCTTTCTTT.